This TCR beta chain was identified during a study of T cells in Graves' hyperthyroidism and ophthalmopathy. Overall study findings and caveats: From stable hyperthyroidism, ophthalmopathy was separated by a 13 V-J model.

Ophthalmopathy cases met thresholds of Clinical Activity Score at least 3, NOSPECS grade at least 4 and duration under 3 months. The CDR3 runs to 15 residues. V dropped 3 bases and J dropped 8; count of bases not matched to a gene: 9. Germline CDR1 is SGHTA and CDR2 is FQGTGA. This clonotype was observed a single time. Its matching antigen is unknown. The investigators amplified TCR beta CDR3 regions from RNA transcripts. First-round RT-PCR targeting the TCR CDR3 was performed with the HTBI primer set. TCRdb redid the calling of the multiplex PCR reads with MiXCR, one entry per CDR3 protein. The sample holds about 59,000 distinct CDR3 sequences, approximately 53% seen once.

Sequencing was carried out using blood. This chain uses TRBV7-3 with TRBJ2-3, with TRBD2 matching 9 bases. This TCR was sampled from a woman aged 60 to 75 with Graves' ophthalmopathy. The CDR3 sequence: CASSLPLAGRTTQYF. In DNA form, the CDR3 reads TGTGCCAGCAGCTTGCCCCTAGCGGGGAGGACTACGCAGTATTTT.